The T cell receptor beta chain under discussion was sequenced for a study of graft-versus-host responses after intestinal transplantation. Study details: Anti-thymocyte globulin induction was given to all recipients, followed by tacrolimus and steroids for roughly three years.

In this sample, this clone turned up once. Its antigen remains unidentified. Germline loops: CDR1 MGHRA, CDR2 YSYEKL. V was pared by 6 bases and J by 2 bases, with 4 bases between. The CDR3 loop spans 11 amino acids. The assay was immunoSEQ multiplex PCR, and TCRdb's table has in-frame clones only and misses some. The sample records around 130,000 clones, around nine tenths being singletons. The rearrangement links TRBV4-1 to TRBJ1-1, with D uncertain. The source of this sequence is a human donor who received an intestinal transplant. Sequencing was performed on unstimulated CD4+ T cells sorted from spleen or lymph node cells, taken before intestinal transplant. The CDR3 bases are TGCGCCAGCAGTCAAAACACTGAAGCTTTCTTT. Its protein is CASSQNTEAFF.